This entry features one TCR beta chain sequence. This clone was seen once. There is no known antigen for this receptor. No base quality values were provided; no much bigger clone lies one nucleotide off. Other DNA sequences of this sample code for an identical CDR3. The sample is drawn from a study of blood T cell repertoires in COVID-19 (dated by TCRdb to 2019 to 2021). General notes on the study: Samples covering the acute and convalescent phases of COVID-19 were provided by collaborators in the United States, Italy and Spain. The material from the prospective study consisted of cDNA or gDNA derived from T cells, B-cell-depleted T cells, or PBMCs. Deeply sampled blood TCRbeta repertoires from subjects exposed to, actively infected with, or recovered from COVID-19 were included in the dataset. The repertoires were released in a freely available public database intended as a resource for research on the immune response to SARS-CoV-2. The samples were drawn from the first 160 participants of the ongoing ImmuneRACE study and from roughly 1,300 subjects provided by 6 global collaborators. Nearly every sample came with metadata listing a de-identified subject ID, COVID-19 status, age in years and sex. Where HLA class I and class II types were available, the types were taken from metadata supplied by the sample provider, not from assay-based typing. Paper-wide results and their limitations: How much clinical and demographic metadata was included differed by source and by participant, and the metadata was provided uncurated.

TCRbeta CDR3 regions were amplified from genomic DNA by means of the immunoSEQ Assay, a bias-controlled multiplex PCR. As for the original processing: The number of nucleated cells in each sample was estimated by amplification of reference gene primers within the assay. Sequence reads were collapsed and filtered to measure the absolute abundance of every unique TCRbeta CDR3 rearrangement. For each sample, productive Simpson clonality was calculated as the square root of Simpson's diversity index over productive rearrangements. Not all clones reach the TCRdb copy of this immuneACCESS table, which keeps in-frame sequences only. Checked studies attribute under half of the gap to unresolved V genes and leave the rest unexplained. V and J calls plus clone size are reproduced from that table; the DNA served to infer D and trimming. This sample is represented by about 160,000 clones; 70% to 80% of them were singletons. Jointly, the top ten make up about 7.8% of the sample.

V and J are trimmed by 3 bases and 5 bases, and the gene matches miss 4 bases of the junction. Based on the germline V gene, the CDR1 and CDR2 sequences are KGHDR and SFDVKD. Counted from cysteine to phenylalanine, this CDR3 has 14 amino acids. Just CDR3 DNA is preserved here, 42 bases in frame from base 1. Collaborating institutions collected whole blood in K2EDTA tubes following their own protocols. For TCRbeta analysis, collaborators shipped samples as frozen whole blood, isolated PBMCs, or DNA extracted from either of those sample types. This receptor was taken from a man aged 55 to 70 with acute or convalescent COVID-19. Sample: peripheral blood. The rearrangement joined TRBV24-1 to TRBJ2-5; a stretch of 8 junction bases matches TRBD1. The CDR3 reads CATSDLTGGETQYF. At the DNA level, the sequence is TGTGCCACCAGTGATCTTACAGGGGGTGAGACCCAGTACTTC.